This TCR beta chain originates from a study of tumor-infiltrating lymphocytes in primary liver carcinoma. Study overall: The cohort included men and women aged 30 to 69 years.

Worth noting for this clonotype: No antigen is known for it. Mismatch with germline at one junction end may stem from a read error.

The CDR3 has 11 amino acids. CDR1 is SGHAT and CDR2 is FQNNGV in the germline V gene. Study observations and caveats: Tumor tissue displayed a significantly greater top-250-clone fraction than blood (p = 0.039).

In addition to blood RNA drawn from unsorted whole blood, germline DNA was extracted. The patients lived with chronic HBV infection and had not yet received any treatment. TCR beta cDNA was made from 450 to 550 ng total RNA with a constant-region primer. The TCR beta library was amplified through three nested multiplex PCR rounds in a modified ARM-PCR procedure. In the first two PCR rounds, TRBV1-TRBV30 forward primers were paired with a C-beta reverse primer, and each round lasted roughly 10 cycles. TCRdb re-called the multiplex PCR reads with MiXCR, one entry per CDR3 protein. The table records fewer than 350,000 distinct CDR3 sequences, about two thirds of them present only once.

This receptor was taken from a man aged 40-55 years with primary liver carcinoma and hepatitis B virus infection. The rearrangement links TRBV11-2 to TRBJ2-7; the D is unclear. The specimen sequenced was peripheral blood. The CDR3 is CTSSGSYEQYF. CDR3 in DNA: TGTACCAGCAGTGGTTCCTACGAACAGTACTTC.